The following is a T cell receptor beta chain sequence with its context. As processed by the authors: Using reference gene primer amplification, nucleated cell counts were estimated. Produced via immunoSEQ multiplex PCR; TCRdb's table is partial and in-frame only. V and J calls and clone size follow that table, whereas D and trimming were derived from the DNA. The table records about 65,000 clones, roughly 92% of them present only once. The V end was cut by 6 bases, the J end by 5 bases, with 11 bases between. The CDR3 has 13 residues. From germline, CDR1 is MGHDK and CDR2 SYGVNS. The sample comes from a study of blood T cell repertoires in COVID-19.

What was sequenced was peripheral blood. This chain joins TRBV25-1 and TRBJ2-1; D is perhaps TRBD2 (6 bases). The clonotype originates from a man aged 65-85 years with active COVID-19. The CDR3 sequence: CASRRDGNNEQFF. The CDR3 DNA sequence: TGTGCCAGCAGGCGGGACGGAAACAATGAGCAGTTCTTC.